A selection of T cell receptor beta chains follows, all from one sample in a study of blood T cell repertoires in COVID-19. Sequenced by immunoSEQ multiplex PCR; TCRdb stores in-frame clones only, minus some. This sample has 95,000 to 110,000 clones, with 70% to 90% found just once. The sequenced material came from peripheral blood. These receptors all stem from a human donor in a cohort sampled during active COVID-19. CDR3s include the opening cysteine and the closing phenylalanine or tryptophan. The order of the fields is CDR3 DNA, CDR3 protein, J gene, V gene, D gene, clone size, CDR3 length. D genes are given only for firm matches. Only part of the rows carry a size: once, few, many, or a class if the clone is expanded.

TGTGCCAGCAGCCAAGATGGGACTAGCGCAACCTACGAGCAGTACTTC,CASSQDGTSATYEQYF,TRBJ2-7,TRBV4-2,TRBD2,-,16
TGTGCCAGCAGCGCCTCAGGACTACTCTCAGGCGCAGATACGCAGTATTTT,CASSASGLLSGADTQYF,TRBJ2-3,TRBV9,-,once,17
TGTGCCAGTAGTGGGGGACAGGGATATAATTCACCCCTCCACTTT,CASSGGQGYNSPLHF,TRBJ1-6,TRBV19,TRBD1,many,15
TGTGCCAGCAGTTTGACTCGAGGGACTGAAGCTTTCTTT,CASSLTRGTEAFF,TRBJ1-1,TRBV27,-,-,13
TGCGCCAGCAGCTTGGAACAGGGTCGGTATGGCTACACCTTC,CASSLEQGRYGYTF,TRBJ1-2,TRBV5-1,-,few,14
TGTGCCAGCACTCGGGGAACAGATACGCAGTATTTT,CASTRGTDTQYF,TRBJ2-3,TRBV13,-,-,12
TGTGCCAGCAGCTCTGGGGCCGCCGAAAAACTGTTTTTT,CASSSGAAEKLFF,TRBJ1-4,TRBV11-1,-,-,13
TGTGCCAGCAGTTTAGCGGGGGGGCTTAGGGAGCAGTACTTC,CASSLAGGLREQYF,TRBJ2-7,TRBV28,TRBD2,few,14
TGTGCCAGCAGCCCCCGGGAGAGGGCGCGCACTGAAGCTTTCTTT,CASSPRERARTEAFF,TRBJ1-1,TRBV4-2,-,-,15
TGCGCCAGCAGCCAGGGAGGGATGAACACTGAAGCTTTCTTT,CASSQGGMNTEAFF,TRBJ1-1,TRBV4-3,-,once,14
TGTGCTAGTGGTTTGGTACACCTAGCGGACACAGATACGCAGTATTTT,CASGLVHLADTDTQYF,TRBJ2-3,TRBV12-5,TRBD2,-,16
TGCGCCAGCGGGCCAACAGGGGTAGGGGGTGAAAAACTGTTTTTT,CASGPTGVGGEKLFF,TRBJ1-4,TRBV5-1,TRBD1,few,15
TGCGCCAGCAGCTTACAGGGCATCGAGCAGTACTTC,CASSLQGIEQYF,TRBJ2-7,TRBV5-1,-,-,12
TGTGCCAGCAGTTCCCGAAGAGACGGAAGACAGCGAAACCCTGGAAACACCATATATTTT,CASSSRRDGRQRNPGNTIYF,TRBJ1-3,TRBV28,-,-,20
TGTGCCAGCAGCCAAGTTCTACGGGACAGGGGCACTGAAGCTTTCTTT,CASSQVLRDRGTEAFF,TRBJ1-1,TRBV3-1/TRBV3-2,TRBD1,-,16
TGTGCCAGCAGCCAAAACGCGGGACAGGGGATAAATGAGCAGTTCTTC,CASSQNAGQGINEQFF,TRBJ2-1,TRBV7-8,TRBD1,-,16
TGTGCTAGTGGTTTGGCAAGGACAGGGGGAGCTTTCTTT,CASGLARTGGAFF,TRBJ1-1,TRBV12-5,TRBD1,-,13
TGTGCCAGCAATTCCGGACGCAGGGGTAATGAGCAGTTCTTC,CASNSGRRGNEQFF,TRBJ2-1,TRBV28,-,-,14
TGTGCCACCAGTGACTACGGGACAGGCACAAGCACAGATACGCAGTATTTT,CATSDYGTGTSTDTQYF,TRBJ2-3,TRBV24-1,TRBD1,-,17
TGCGCCAGCAGCCGACGAAATCCCTGGGACAGGGAGTACGAGCAGTACTTC,CASSRRNPWDREYEQYF,TRBJ2-7,TRBV5-1,TRBD1,-,17
TGTGCCAGCAGTACGGGGAACTATGGCTACACCTTC,CASSTGNYGYTF,TRBJ1-2,TRBV27,-,-,12
TGTGCCAGTAGTAACAACCCCGGACAGGGAAGTCATCATCTGGGCTATGGCTACACCTTC,CASSNNPGQGSHHLGYGYTF,TRBJ1-2,TRBV19,TRBD1,-,20
TGTGCCAGCACACCTAGTGGTTTGACAGATACGCAGTATTTT,CASTPSGLTDTQYF,TRBJ2-3,TRBV28,-,once,14
TGTGCCAGCAGTTCCCCGGGCGGGACCGCTAGCTCCTACGAGCAGTACTTC,CASSSPGGTASSYEQYF,TRBJ2-7,TRBV28,-,-,17
TGTGCCAGTAGTATTACAGGGGGCGCAAACACTGAAGCTTTCTTT,CASSITGGANTEAFF,TRBJ1-1,TRBV19,TRBD1,-,15
TGTGCCAGCAGGCCCCGGGACAGGGTTTACTCACCCCTCCACTTT,CASRPRDRVYSPLHF,TRBJ1-6,TRBV6-5,TRBD1,-,15